This T cell receptor beta chain was identified during a study of CD8+CD57+ T cells in acquired aplastic anemia. Study-level background: Recorded DNA amounts for sorted CD4+ and CD8+ cells had an average of approximately 3 ug.

CDR3 length: 13 residues. CDR1 is KGHDR and CDR2 is SFDVKD in the germline V gene. Trimming cost V 0 bases and J 13 bases, with 14 bases left between them. Genomic DNA constituted the template upon which TCR beta VDJ and CDR3 profiling was performed. TCRdb redid the calling of the reads with MiXCR, one entry per CDR3 protein. The table records around 50,000 distinct CDR3 sequences, 55% to 75% of them present only once. The chain links TRBV24-1 to TRBJ1-1; a possible D gene is TRBD1 (5 bases). This clonotype was obtained from a human donor in good health, serving as a control. Sequencing was carried out using sorted CD4+, CD8+, or CD8+CD57+ T cells (not recorded which) from PBMCs. In DNA, the CDR3 is TGTGCCACCAGTGATTTGGCGGGGCAGTCGCGTTTCTTT. Its translation is CATSDLAGQSRFF.